One sample yielded the 25 T cell receptor beta chains listed below, sequenced in a study of Ad26.COV2.S vaccination and SARS-CoV-2 variants. Treatment: over 15 received Ad26.COV2.S at low or high dose, single or two shots; roughly five received placebo; per-sample allocation not given. Sampling happened 63 days after the first vaccine or placebo injection. Repertoires were generated with immunoSEQ multiplex PCR, while TCRdb's copy carries only in-frame clones and drops some. The sample carries about 440,000 clones, around 90% recorded once. Specimen: peripheral blood, collected in a trial of Ad26.COV2.S vaccine versus placebo. The receptor source for this set is a person aged 18-60 years who received the Ad26.COV2.S COVID-19 vaccine or a placebo.

The rearrangement links TRBV24-1 to TRBJ2-2, with TRBD1 matching 9 bases. The CDR3 totals 14 residues. CDR1 and CDR2 from the germline V gene are KGHDR and SFDVKD. V trimming: 4 bases; J trimming: 7 bases; junction bases outside the gene matches: 3. The CDR3 spells CATSEHRGRGELFF. The DNA of the CDR3 is TGTGCCACCAGTGAGCACAGGGGGCGCGGGGAGCTGTTTTTT.

The rearrangement links TRBV10-3 to TRBJ1-2; 7 positions agree with TRBD1. This CDR3 contains 15 residues. Per the germline V gene, CDR1 is ENHRY and CDR2 is SYGVKD. CDR3 sequence: CAMMAGGGGLYGYTF. Written as DNA, the CDR3 is TGTGCAATGATGGCAGGGGGGGGTGGTCTGTATGGCTACACCTTC.

The rearrangement links TRBV7-2 to TRBJ2-1; 8 bases line up with TRBD1. The CDR3 has 15 amino acids. The V gene's germline CDR1 is SGHTA and CDR2 FQGNSA. V lost 3 bases, J lost 0 bases, and 1 base stayed unmatched. The CDR3 loop is CASSFDRGSYNEQFF. In nucleotides, the CDR3 is TGTGCCAGCAGCTTTGACAGGGGCTCCTACAATGAGCAGTTCTTC. The full variable domain, its missing parts supplied by reference TRBV7-2 and TRBJ2-1, is GAGVSQSPSNKVTEKGKDVELRCDPISGHTALYWYRQSLGQGLEFLIYFQGNSAPDKSGLPSDRFSAERTGGSVSTLTIQRTQQEDSAVYLCASSFDRGSYNEQFFGPGTRLTVL.

About this clone itself: This sample includes further DNA sequences coding for the same CDR3. The chain has TRBV7-2 and TRBJ2-2; a possible D gene is TRBD1 (5 bases). The V end lost 2 bases, the J end lost 4 bases, and 5 bases lay between the germline ends. Germline values: CDR1 SGHTA, CDR2 FQGNSA. The CDR3 has 13 amino acids. The CDR3 protein is CASSLRGTGELFF. The DNA of the CDR3 is TGTGCCAGCAGCTTAAGGGGCACCGGGGAGCTGTTTTTT. Drawing the rest from reference TRBV7-2 and TRBJ2-2, the complete variable domain is GAGVSQSPSNKVTEKGKDVELRCDPISGHTALYWYRQSLGQGLEFLIYFQGNSAPDKSGLPSDRFSAERTGGSVSTLTIQRTQQEDSAVYLCASSLRGTGELFFGEGSRLTVL.

V is TRBV9 and J is TRBJ2-1, with TRBD2 matching 10 bases. The CDR3 runs to 17 residues. V was clipped by 0 bases and J by 9 bases; unmatched bases: 12. The germline V gene has CDR1 SGDLS and CDR2 YYNGEE. CDR3: CASSVGVRTSGNIEQFF. CDR3 in DNA: TGTGCCAGCAGCGTAGGGGTTCGGACTAGCGGCAATATTGAGCAGTTCTTC.

The J gene is TRBJ2-1, the V gene TRBV4-3, with 8 bases matching TRBD2. V shed 0 bases, J shed 8 bases, and the junction held 6 bases outside the gene matches. The CDR3 is 15 residues long. Germline values: CDR1 LGHNA, CDR2 YSLEER. This chain's CDR3 is CASSQDSGTRDEQFF. In DNA, the CDR3 is TGCGCCAGCAGCCAAGACAGCGGGACTAGGGATGAGCAGTTCTTC.

V usage is TRBV7-2 and J usage is TRBJ2-2; D call uncertain. The CDR3 has 15 amino acids. Germline V gene lookup returns CDR1 SGHTA and CDR2 FQGNSA. V shed 1 base and J shed 0 bases, with 6 bases lying between them. The CDR3 DNA is TGTGCCAGCAGCTTAGGTGGAGCGAACACCGGGGAGCTGTTTTTT. The encoded protein is CASSLGGANTGELFF. Using reference TRBV7-2 and TRBJ2-2 for the parts outside the CDR3, the full variable domain is GAGVSQSPSNKVTEKGKDVELRCDPISGHTALYWYRQSLGQGLEFLIYFQGNSAPDKSGLPSDRFSAERTGGSVSTLTIQRTQQEDSAVYLCASSLGGANTGELFFGEGSRLTVL.

The chain uses TRBV19 and TRBJ2-7; the D gene is possibly TRBD2 (5 bases). The germline V gene has CDR1 LNHDA and CDR2 SQIVND (reference sequence). The CDR3 runs to 15 residues. V dropped 2 bases and J dropped 6 bases, with 17 bases sitting between them. CDR3 in amino acids: CASSISSQDSAEQYF. The CDR3 nucleotides read TGTGCCAGTAGTATATCTAGTCAGGACTCCGCCGAGCAGTACTTC.

The rearrangement links TRBV7-2 to TRBJ2-7; D is possibly TRBD1 or TRBD2 (5 bases each). The CDR3 totals 15 residues. Germline CDR1 SGHTA, CDR2 FQGNSA. The V end lost 1 base, the J end lost 0 bases, and 10 bases lay between the germline ends. In DNA, the CDR3 is TGTGCCAGCAGCTTAGTCGGGGCCAGCTCCTACGAGCAGTACTTC. Translated: CASSLVGASSYEQYF.

The rearrangement uses TRBV7-9 and TRBJ2-1; 7 positions match TRBD2. This CDR3 region has 16 residues. Germline V lookup: CDR1 SEHNR, CDR2 FQNEAQ (reference sequence). V lost 1 base, J lost 4 bases, and 7 bases stayed unmatched. The CDR3 region has the DNA TGTGCCAGCAGCTTAGGATCAGGACTAGGGTACAATGAGCAGTTCTTC. Encoded protein: CASSLGSGLGYNEQFF.

The chain has TRBV28 and TRBJ1-3, with a possible D match to TRBD1 (6 bases). The CDR3 totals 16 residues. The V end lost 1 base, the J end lost 3 bases, and 13 bases lay between the germline ends. The germline V gene encodes CDR1 MDHEN and CDR2 SYDVKM. The CDR3 DNA is TGTGCCAGCAGTTTATTACTGGGGGCCGGTGGAAACACCATATATTTT. It is translated as CASSLLLGAGGNTIYF.

CDR3 bases: TGTGCCAGCAGGACCACGGGACGGGACAATCAGCCCCAGCATTTT. Its protein product is CASRTTGRDNQPQHF. The chain carries TRBV28 and TRBJ1-5; weak D call: TRBD1 (5 bases). Trimming stripped 6 bases from V and 3 bases from J, with 15 bases between. The CDR3 runs to 15 residues. The germline V gene has CDR1 MDHEN and CDR2 SYDVKM.

The chain carries TRBV19 and TRBJ2-1, with 7 nucleotides matching TRBD2. CDR1 and CDR2 (germline): LNHDA, SQIVND (reference sequence). With 1 base clipped from V and 5 bases from J, the junction kept 5 bases outside the gene matches. The CDR3 spans 15 residues. The CDR3 DNA reads TGTGCCAGTAGTATAGTCGGGGGACTACACAATGAGCAGTTCTTC. It encodes CASSIVGGLHNEQFF.

The chain recombines TRBV5-1 with TRBJ2-7, with TRBD2 matching 10 bases. Unmatched junction bases numbered 7, after V lost 5 bases and J lost 2 bases. Per germline, CDR1 SGHRS and CDR2 YFSETQ. CDR3 length: 15 amino acids. CDR3 bases: TGCGCCAGCAGACTTGGACTAGCGGCGACCTACGAGCAGTACTTC. Translated, it gives CASRLGLAATYEQYF.

The chain employs TRBV7-2 and TRBJ2-7, with 8 nucleotides matching TRBD1. V trimming: 3 bases; J trimming: 6 bases; junction bases outside the gene matches: 4. Germline CDR1 and CDR2: SGHTA and FQGNSA. The CDR3 has 13 amino acids. CDR3 sequence (DNA): TGTGCCAGCAGCTTCTCGGGGACAGGCGAGCAGTACTTC. Protein sequence: CASSFSGTGEQYF.

This rearrangement joins TRBV27 to TRBJ1-5; a weak D match, TRBD1 (6 bases). CDR3 length: 14 residues. V lost 6 bases, J lost 7 bases, and 16 bases lay in between. CDR1 is MNHEY, CDR2 SMNVEV, per germline (reference sequence). The CDR3: CASSTRGLGQPQHF. The DNA of the CDR3 is TGTGCCAGCAGCACCAGGGGCCTCGGGCAGCCCCAGCATTTT.

This chain connects TRBV6-5 to TRBJ2-7; D may match TRBD1 or TRBD2 (5 bases each). The CDR3 has 14 residues. The germline CDR1 and CDR2 sequences are MNHEY and SVGAGI. Between the trimmed V and J ends, which lost 7 bases and 3 bases, there was a span of 16 bases. The CDR3 sequence: CASIPTGLLYEQYF. The CDR3 DNA reads as TGTGCCAGCATCCCCACGGGGCTACTCTACGAGCAGTACTTC.

CDR3 region: CATSRERQIRGTDTQYF. DNA of the CDR3: TGTGCCACCAGCAGGGAACGACAGATTAGGGGCACAGATACGCAGTATTTT. The J gene is TRBJ2-3, the V gene TRBV15; D is possibly TRBD1 (5 bases). CDR3 size: 17 residues. The germline V gene encodes CDR1 LNHNV and CDR2 YYDKDF (reference sequence). Trimming stripped 3 bases from V and 1 base from J, with 17 bases between.

The rearrangement uses TRBV7-9 and TRBJ1-3; D is unresolved. The CDR3 is 15 amino acids. Germline loops: CDR1 SEHNR, CDR2 FQNEAQ (reference sequence). Trimming took 5 bases from V and 0 from J, leaving 11 bases between them. The CDR3 DNA reads as TGTGCCAGCAGCGTTACAGCCGTCTCTGGAAACACCATATATTTT. Protein: CASSVTAVSGNTIYF. Complete variable domain (other parts from reference TRBV7-9 and TRBJ1-3): DTGVSQNPRHKITKRGQNVTFRCDPISEHNRLYWYRQTLGQGPEFLTYFQNEAQLEKSRLLSDRFSAERPKGSFSTLEIQRTEQGDSAMYLCASSVTAVSGNTIYFGEGSWLTVV.

V and J are TRBV18 and TRBJ2-3, with D possibly matching TRBD1 (6 bases). The CDR3 has 14 residues. V shed 3 bases and J shed 1 base, with 8 bases lying between them. Germline V gene sequence: CDR1 KGHSH, CDR2 LQKENI. Here the CDR3 reads CASSPDSGTDTQYF. The CDR3, as DNA: TGTGCCAGCTCACCGGACAGTGGCACAGATACGCAGTATTTT.

V is TRBV7-2 and J is TRBJ2-1; D is unresolved. This CDR3 region has 15 residues. In germline, CDR1 is SGHTA, CDR2 FQGNSA. Trimming shortened V by 1 base and J by 3 bases, and 10 bases separated the two germline ends. The CDR3 DNA reads as TGTGCCAGCAGCTTAGTGGGTGGGCACTACAATGAGCAGTTCTTC. Protein product: CASSLVGGHYNEQFF.

The chain couples TRBV6-5 to TRBJ1-5; possibly TRBD1 for D (5 bases). The ends were cut back, 8 bases at V and 0 bases at J, with 14 bases in the middle. CDR1 and CDR2 from the germline V gene are MNHEY and SVGAGI. This CDR3 is 15 amino acids long. DNA for the CDR3: TGTGCCAGCGGCGAGGGGTCCTATAGCAATCAGCCCCAGCATTTT. As protein: CASGEGSYSNQPQHF.

This clone has a handful of counts. The chain combines TRBV9 with TRBJ2-2, with no clear D. Trimming took off 4 bases at V and 1 base at J, with 11 bases between the two ends. CDR1 and CDR2 (germline): SGDLS, YYNGEE. This CDR3 region has 15 residues. The CDR3 here is CASSPAKGNTGELFF. The CDR3 region has the DNA TGTGCCAGCAGCCCGGCGAAGGGGAACACCGGGGAGCTGTTTTTT.

The chain uses TRBV10-3 and TRBJ1-1; 8 bases are a match to TRBD1. The V and J ends lost 6 bases and 4 bases, in that order; junction bases with no gene match: 10. CDR1 is ENHRY and CDR2 is SYGVKD in the germline V gene. The CDR3 runs 15 residues. The CDR3 DNA follows: TGTGCCATCAGCGGGACAGGTCATGAGGGCACTGAAGCTTTCTTT. This sequence encodes CAISGTGHEGTEAFF.

The chain joins TRBV5-4 to TRBJ1-6; D possibly corresponds to TRBD1 (5 bases). In germline, CDR1 is SGHNT, CDR2 YYREEE (reference sequence). Trimming cost V 1 base and J 6 bases, with 8 bases left between them. This CDR3 is 14 amino acids long. The CDR3 sequence is CASSLSGGNSPLHF. CDR3 sequence (DNA): TGTGCCAGCAGCTTGTCGGGGGGTAATTCACCCCTCCACTTT. Combining the CDR3 with reference TRBV5-4 and TRBJ1-6 gives the whole variable domain ETGVTQSPTHLIKTRGQQVTLRCSSQSGHNTVSWYQQALGQGPQFIFQYYREEENGRGNFPPRFSGLQFPNYSSELNVNALELDDSALYLCASSLSGGNSPLHFGNGTRLTVT.